This entry lists 24 T cell receptor beta chains sequenced from one sample in a study of human T cells and chemical hapten exposure. The time point here: healthy volunteer bleed at 2 weeks. Unfractionated whole blood was the source of the extracted total RNA. TCRdb re-analysed the RACE reads in MiXCR, keeping a single row per CDR3 protein. Of some 45,000 distinct CDR3 sequences in the sample, nearly 4.5% were seen once. The specimen was whole blood. Receptors were obtained from a human donor in good health. Some clones in this sample may be carry-over from other donors' samples.

In this sample, this clonotype turned up many times. The chain links TRBV10-2 to TRBJ2-1; the match to TRBD2 covers 8 bases. CDR1 WSHSY and CDR2 SAAADI come from the germline V gene. The CDR3 runs to 16 residues. The junction had 9 bases not matched to a gene; V was cut back by 2 bases and J by 6 bases. The CDR3 loop reads CASSELPSAGGNEQFF. The CDR3 DNA sequence: TGCGCCAGCAGTGAGCTACCTAGCGCGGGGGGCAATGAGCAGTTCTTC.

This clonotype was counted between two and nine times. The V and J genes are TRBV28 and TRBJ1-1; D uncertain. CDR1 is MDHEN and CDR2 is SYDVKM in the germline V gene. The CDR3 sequence is 15 residues long. V shed 5 bases and J shed 1 base, with 14 bases lying between them. CDR3 coding DNA: TGTGCCAGCAGTCCCCCGGGCCCCTCGAACACTGAAGCTTTCTTT. Translated, it gives CASSPPGPSNTEAFF.

In this sample, this clonotype turned up a few times. This chain connects TRBV7-2 to TRBJ2-3; 8 nucleotides match TRBD2. V shed 5 bases and J 6 bases; nucleotides not matched to a gene: 13. CDR3 size: 16 residues. In germline, CDR1 is SGHTA, CDR2 FQGNSA. The CDR3 nucleotides are TGTGCCAGCAGCCGGTCCGGACGGGAGGGCCCGGATACGCAGTATTTT. It translates to CASSRSGREGPDTQYF.

V and J are TRBV4-1 and TRBJ1-4, with 7 bases identical to TRBD1. Germline CDR1 reads MGHRA; CDR2 reads YSYEKL. The ends lost 2 bases at V and 4 bases at J; junction bases unmatched: 13. The CDR3 consists of 18 residues. In DNA, the CDR3 is TGCGCCAGCAGCCAAACCCCGGGACAGAGTGGAGATAATGAAAAACTGTTTTTT. Translation: CASSQTPGQSGDNEKLFF.

This clonotype was recorded at least ten times. The chain employs TRBV28 and TRBJ1-6; no clear D gene. CDR3 length: 21 residues. V was cut by 3 bases and J by 0 bases, with 24 bases left in between. Germline loops: CDR1 MDHEN, CDR2 SYDVKM. The CDR3 is CASSLGLFEPSPSSYNSPLHF. DNA of the CDR3: TGTGCCAGCAGTTTGGGCCTATTCGAACCCTCACCGAGCTCCTATAATTCACCCCTCCACTTT.

This clonotype came up many times. The chain combines TRBV10-1 with TRBJ2-1, with D perhaps matching TRBD1 (5 bases). CDR1 is WNHNN, CDR2 SYGVQD, per germline (reference sequence). This CDR3 spans 12 amino acids. V was trimmed by 0 bases and J by 10 bases, leaving 7 bases between them. The CDR3 here is CASSESWGEQFF. The CDR3, as DNA: TGCGCCAGCAGTGAGTCCTGGGGCGAGCAGTTCTTC.

Remarks on this clonotype: Given a much more abundant clone one base away, this may be a read error. This chain links TRBV5-1 with TRBJ2-3; no reliable D call. Trimming pared 5 bases from V and 1 base from J, leaving 8 bases between. The CDR3 sequence is 13 residues long. The germline gives CDR1 SGHRS, CDR2 YFSETQ. CDR3 residues: CASSIIGTDTQYF. CDR3 DNA sequence: TGCGCCAGCAGTATTATCGGCACAGATACGCAGTATTTT.

The chain combines TRBV28 with TRBJ2-7, with D perhaps TRBD2 (7 bases). CDR1 is MDHEN, CDR2 SYDVKM, per germline. The CDR3 is made up of 11 amino acids. The V gene lost 6 bases and the J gene lost 10 bases, with 13 bases spanning the gap. The CDR3 DNA is TGTGCCAGCAGCCGAGGGGGGGGTCAGTACTTC. Translation gives CASSRGGGQYF.

This clonotype has only a few counts. The chain links TRBV30 to TRBJ1-1; D not certain. Germline-derived CDR1 and CDR2 are GTSNPN and SVGIG (reference sequence). CDR3 length: 12 residues. V was shortened by 0 bases and J by 11 bases, with 13 bases between the two germline ends. The chain's CDR3 is CAWSVVGIEAFF. In DNA form, the CDR3 reads TGTGCCTGGAGTGTAGTAGGGATCGAGGCTTTCTTT.

The table lists this clonotype with many counts. The chain combines TRBV27 with TRBJ2-1; TRBD2 matches 9 bases. The CDR3 loop spans 16 amino acids. V shed 4 bases and J 8 bases; nucleotides not matched to a gene: 12. In germline, CDR1 is MNHEY, CDR2 SMNVEV (reference sequence). CDR3 amino acids: CASSYRGRVGGDEQFF. CDR3 sequence (DNA): TGTGCCAGCAGTTATCGCGGGAGGGTAGGAGGGGATGAGCAGTTCTTC.

This clonotype was observed at least ten times. The J gene is TRBJ1-5, the V gene TRBV6-6; D is unclear. The CDR3 totals 14 residues. Trimming shortened V by 5 bases and J by 2 bases, and 10 bases separated the two germline ends. Germline V gene sequence: CDR1 MNHNY, CDR2 SVGAGI (reference sequence). The DNA of the CDR3 is TGTGCCAGCAGTCTCCGGCCGGGCAATCAGCCCCAGCATTTT. Its protein product is CASSLRPGNQPQHF.

This clonotype was counted a few times. One end of the junction is discordant with germline, which a read error may explain. The chain joins TRBV12-3 or TRBV12-4 to TRBJ1-4, with 7 bases identical to TRBD1. The length of the CDR3 is 14 residues. Here the CDR3 DNA reads TGTGCCAGCAGACTGACAGGGAACAATGAAAAGCTGTTTTTT. Protein product: CASRLTGNNEKLFF.

The chain recombines TRBV7-8 with TRBJ1-2; D unclear. The V gene's germline CDR1 is SGHVS and CDR2 FQNEAQ. V was shortened by 6 bases and J by 7 bases, with 18 bases between the two germline ends. This CDR3 has 14 amino acids. The CDR3 protein is CASRPGRHSGGYTF. The CDR3 DNA reads TGTGCCAGCAGACCTGGCCGCCATTCCGGTGGCTACACCTTC.

This clonotype has just a few counts. The CDR3 loop is CASSFRPGTGGYNEQFF. In DNA form, the CDR3 reads TGTGCCAGCAGTTTTCGCCCCGGGACAGGGGGTTACAATGAGCAGTTCTTC. This chain connects TRBV28 to TRBJ2-1; 11 bases fit TRBD1. Germline V lookup: CDR1 MDHEN, CDR2 SYDVKM. With 3 bases clipped from V and 4 bases from J, the junction kept 8 bases outside the gene matches. The CDR3 loop spans 17 amino acids.

The chain has TRBV4-1 and TRBJ2-7; D perhaps matches TRBD2 (6 bases). V was shortened by 3 bases and J by 2 bases, with 20 bases between the two germline ends. This CDR3 region has 17 residues. Germline values: CDR1 MGHRA, CDR2 YSYEKL. The CDR3: CASSHSWGTSRTYEQYF. The CDR3 nucleotides read TGCGCCAGCAGCCATTCTTGGGGCACTAGCAGAACCTACGAGCAGTACTTC.

This clonotype was seen repeatedly, ten times or more. The gene calls are TRBV12-3 or TRBV12-4 and TRBJ1-2; tentative D call: TRBD1 (6 bases). CDR3 length equals 14 residues. Trimming left V 2 bases short and J 4 bases short, with 11 bases between. CDR3 nucleotides: TGTGCCAGCAGTTTACTGGGGGCTATCTATGGCTACACCTTC. As protein: CASSLLGAIYGYTF.

This clonotype was picked up a small number of times. The V gene is TRBV20-1, the J gene TRBJ1-5; 9 bases align to TRBD1. CDR3 length equals 18 residues. Germline V gene data show CDR1 as DFQATT and CDR2 as SNEGSKA (reference sequence). V gave up 5 bases and J gave up 0 bases; unmatched junction bases: 14. The CDR3 bases are TGCAGTGCTCTCCGGTTAGGGACAGGGAGGGGTAGCAATCAGCCCCAGCATTTT. Residues: CSALRLGTGRGSNQPQHF.

This clonotype was seen many times. CDR3 coding DNA: TGTGCCAGCAGTTTGGTTCATTCCATGGAGTACTTC. This gives the protein CASSLVHSMEYF. The chain recombines TRBV28 with TRBJ2-7; D call uncertain. V shed 3 bases and J shed 11 bases, with 14 bases lying between them. Germline CDR1 is MDHEN and CDR2 is SYDVKM. CDR3 length equals 12 residues.

This clonotype was detected only a few times. The chain carries TRBV5-1 and TRBJ1-6; possibly TRBD1 for D (5 bases). The ends were cut back, 3 bases at V and 7 bases at J, with 14 bases in the middle. CDR3 length: 15 residues. Germline CDR1 reads SGHRS; CDR2 reads YFSETQ. The CDR3 DNA is TGCGCCAGCAGCTCTCAAGGGGACGGGAATTCACCCCTCCACTTT. Translating gives CASSSQGDGNSPLHF.

The chain is built from TRBV20-1 and TRBJ2-3, with 11 nucleotides matching TRBD2. V dropped 8 bases and J dropped 3; count of bases not matched to a gene: 4. Germline CDR1 and CDR2: DFQATT and SNEGSKA (reference sequence). The CDR3 runs to 13 residues. The CDR3 nucleotides are TGCAGTTTAGCGGGAGGGTCGACAGATACGCAGTATTTT. Its protein product is CSLAGGSTDTQYF.

This chain links TRBV3-1 with TRBJ2-2, with D tentatively TRBD2 (5 bases). Per germline, CDR1 LGHDT and CDR2 YNNKEL (reference sequence). The CDR3 extends over 14 amino acids. The V end lost 7 bases, the J end lost 6 bases, and 15 bases lay between the germline ends. The CDR3 sequence is CASTQTGVPGELFF. CDR3 nucleotides: TGTGCCAGCACTCAAACCGGGGTTCCCGGGGAGCTGTTTTTT.

This clonotype has at least ten counts. V usage is TRBV5-1 and J usage is TRBJ1-6; weak D call: TRBD1 (5 bases). This CDR3 is built from 15 residues. Looked up from germline, CDR1 is SGHRS and CDR2 is YFSETQ. V lost 2 bases and J 7 bases, leaving 13 bases between the germline ends. CDR3 nucleotide sequence: TGCGCCAGCAGCTTCGCATCCACAGGCAATTCACCCCTCCACTTT. It codes for CASSFASTGNSPLHF.

This clonotype occurred many times. This chain joins TRBV7-9 and TRBJ1-3; no reliable D call. V lost 4 bases to trimming and J lost 0 bases, with 10 bases between them. The CDR3 consists of 15 residues. In germline, CDR1 is SEHNR, CDR2 FQNEAQ (reference sequence). The CDR3 DNA reads as TGTGCCAGCAGCTCGCTGACGAACTCTGGAAACACCATATATTTT. This codes for CASSSLTNSGNTIYF.

This clonotype has more than one count but fewer than ten. The rearrangement joins TRBV28 to TRBJ1-2; D is possibly TRBD1 (5 bases). CDR3 length: 17 amino acids. The V end was cut by 7 bases, the J end by 7 bases, with 28 bases between. Germline V gene sequence: CDR1 MDHEN, CDR2 SYDVKM. CDR3 amino acids: CASTLHAGKLAGSGYTF. The CDR3 coding sequence is TGTGCCAGCACCCTCCACGCAGGGAAGTTGGCGGGGAGTGGCTACACCTTC.